This TCR beta chain derives from a study of blood T cell repertoires in COVID-19. Across the whole study: Spain, Italy and the United States supplied samples that represented acute and convalescent COVID-19. T cells, B-cell-depleted T cells, or PBMCs provided the cDNA or gDNA that served as material.

Per the authors' pipeline: Amplification of reference gene primers was used by the study to estimate nucleated cell counts. Libraries were prepared by immunoSEQ multiplex PCR; TCRdb keeps only in-frame clonotypes and omits some of them. V, J and clone size derive from that table, while D and trimming were established from the DNA sequence. The data contain some 220,000 clones, over 80% of them singletons. The source is a human donor in a cohort sampled during active COVID-19. The sample comprised peripheral blood.

CDR3 protein: CASSIFLRGLSNTEAFF. In DNA, the CDR3 is TGCGCCAGCAGCATATTTCTTCGAGGACTATCGAACACTGAAGCTTTCTTT. The chain joins TRBV5-1 to TRBJ1-1; D call uncertain. Trimming cost V 4 bases and J 1 base, with 20 bases left between them. CDR1 is SGHRS and CDR2 is YFSETQ in the germline V gene. This CDR3 is 17 amino acids long.